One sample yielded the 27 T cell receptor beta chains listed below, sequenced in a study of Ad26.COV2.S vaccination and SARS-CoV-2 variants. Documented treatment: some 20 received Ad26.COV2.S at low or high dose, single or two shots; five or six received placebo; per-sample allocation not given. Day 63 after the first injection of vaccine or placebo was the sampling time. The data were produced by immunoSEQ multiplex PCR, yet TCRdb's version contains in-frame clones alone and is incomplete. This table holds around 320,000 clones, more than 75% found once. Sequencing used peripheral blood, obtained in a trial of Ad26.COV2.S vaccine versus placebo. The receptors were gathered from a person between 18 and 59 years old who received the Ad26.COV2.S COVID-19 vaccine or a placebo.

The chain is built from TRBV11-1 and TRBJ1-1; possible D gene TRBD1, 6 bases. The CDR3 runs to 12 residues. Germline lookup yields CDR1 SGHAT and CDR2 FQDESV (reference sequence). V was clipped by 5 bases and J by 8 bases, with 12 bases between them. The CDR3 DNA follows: TGTGCCAGCAGCCCAACAGGGATCGAAGCTTTCTTT. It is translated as CASSPTGIEAFF.

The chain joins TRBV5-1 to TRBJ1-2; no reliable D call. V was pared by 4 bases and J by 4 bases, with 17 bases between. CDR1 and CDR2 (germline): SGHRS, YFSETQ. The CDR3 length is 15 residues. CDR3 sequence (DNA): TGCGCCAGCAGCCCTGAGTGGTTATTTAGCTATGGCTACACCTTC. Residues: CASSPEWLFSYGYTF.

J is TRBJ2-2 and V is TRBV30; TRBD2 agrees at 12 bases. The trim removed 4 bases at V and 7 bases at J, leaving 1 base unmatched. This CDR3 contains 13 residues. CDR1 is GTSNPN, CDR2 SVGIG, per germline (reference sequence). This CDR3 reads CAWTLAGGGELFF. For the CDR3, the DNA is TGTGCCTGGACACTAGCGGGGGGCGGGGAGCTGTTTTTT.

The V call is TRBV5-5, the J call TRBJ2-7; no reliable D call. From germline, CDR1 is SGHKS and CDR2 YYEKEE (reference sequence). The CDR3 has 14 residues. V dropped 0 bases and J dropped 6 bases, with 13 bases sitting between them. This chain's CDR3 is CASSLDLSRSEQYF. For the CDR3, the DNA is TGTGCCAGCAGCTTGGATTTGTCCCGCAGCGAGCAGTACTTC.

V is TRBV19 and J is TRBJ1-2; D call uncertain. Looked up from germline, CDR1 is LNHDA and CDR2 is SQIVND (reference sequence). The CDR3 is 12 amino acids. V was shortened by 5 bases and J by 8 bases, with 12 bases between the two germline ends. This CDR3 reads CASSSGGGGYTF. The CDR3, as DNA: TGTGCCAGTAGTTCAGGTGGAGGGGGCTACACCTTC.

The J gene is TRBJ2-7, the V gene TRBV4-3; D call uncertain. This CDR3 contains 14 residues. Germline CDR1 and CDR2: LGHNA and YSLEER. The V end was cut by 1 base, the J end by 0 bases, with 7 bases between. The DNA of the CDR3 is TGCGCCAGCAGCCAAGGTGCGCACTCCTACGAGCAGTACTTC. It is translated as CASSQGAHSYEQYF.

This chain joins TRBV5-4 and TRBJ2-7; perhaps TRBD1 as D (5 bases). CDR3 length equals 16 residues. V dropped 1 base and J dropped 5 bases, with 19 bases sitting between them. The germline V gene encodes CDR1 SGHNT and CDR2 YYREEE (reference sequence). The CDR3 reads CASSLQGSLPVDEQYF. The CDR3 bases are TGTGCCAGCAGCTTGCAGGGTAGCCTACCTGTTGACGAGCAGTACTTC.

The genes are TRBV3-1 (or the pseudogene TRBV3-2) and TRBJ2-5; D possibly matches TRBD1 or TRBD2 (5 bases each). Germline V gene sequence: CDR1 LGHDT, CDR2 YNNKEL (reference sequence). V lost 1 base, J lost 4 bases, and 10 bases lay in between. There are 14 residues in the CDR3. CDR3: CASSQARGPETQYF. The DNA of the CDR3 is TGTGCCAGCAGCCAAGCCCGGGGCCCAGAGACCCAGTACTTC.

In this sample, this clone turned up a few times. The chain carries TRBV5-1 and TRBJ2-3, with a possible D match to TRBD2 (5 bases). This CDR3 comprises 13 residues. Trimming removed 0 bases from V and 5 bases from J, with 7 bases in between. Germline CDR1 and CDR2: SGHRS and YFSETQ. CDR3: CASSLGTLDTQYF. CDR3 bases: TGCGCCAGCAGCTTGGGGACTCTAGATACGCAGTATTTT.

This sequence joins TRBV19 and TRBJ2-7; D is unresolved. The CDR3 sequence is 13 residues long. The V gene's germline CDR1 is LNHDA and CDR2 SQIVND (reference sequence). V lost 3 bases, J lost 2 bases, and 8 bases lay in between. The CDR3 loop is CASSIVGAYEQYF. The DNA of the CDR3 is TGTGCCAGTAGTATTGTAGGCGCCTACGAGCAGTACTTC.

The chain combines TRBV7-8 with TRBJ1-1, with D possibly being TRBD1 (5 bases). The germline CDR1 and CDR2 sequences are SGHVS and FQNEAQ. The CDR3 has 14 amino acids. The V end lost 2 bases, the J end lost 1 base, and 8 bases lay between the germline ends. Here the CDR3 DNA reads TGTGCCAGCAGCTTACTGGGGCAGAACACTGAAGCTTTCTTT. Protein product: CASSLLGQNTEAFF. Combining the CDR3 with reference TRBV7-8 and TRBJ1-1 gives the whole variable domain GAGVSQSPRYKVAKRGQDVALRCDPISGHVSLFWYQQALGQGPEFLTYFQNEAQLDKSGLPSDRFFAERPEGSVSTLKIQRTQQEDSAVYLCASSLLGQNTEAFFGQGTRLTVV.

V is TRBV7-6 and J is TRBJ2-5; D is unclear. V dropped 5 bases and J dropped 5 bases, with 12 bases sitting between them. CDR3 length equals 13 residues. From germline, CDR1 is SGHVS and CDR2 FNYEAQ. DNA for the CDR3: TGTGCCAGCAGCATTAGAGGCTGGGAGACCCAGTACTTC. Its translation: CASSIRGWETQYF.

The CDR3 bases are TGTGCCAGCAGTTACGTTAACACGAGGGCCGGGGAGCTGTTTTTT. This translates into CASSYVNTRAGELFF. The chain combines TRBV6-6 with TRBJ2-2; TRBD2 might be the D (5 bases). V lost 2 bases and J lost 6, with 13 bases in between. This CDR3 has 15 residues. The germline V gene has CDR1 MNHNY and CDR2 SVGAGI (reference sequence).

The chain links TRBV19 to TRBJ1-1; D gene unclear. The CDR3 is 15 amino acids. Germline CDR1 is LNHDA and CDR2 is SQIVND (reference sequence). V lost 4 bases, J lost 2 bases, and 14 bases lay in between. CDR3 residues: CASSTRPLPNTEAFF. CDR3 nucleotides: TGTGCCAGTAGTACAAGACCGCTACCCAACACTGAAGCTTTCTTT.

The CDR3 loop is CATQRYETQYF. CDR3 in DNA: TGTGCCACCCAACGGTATGAGACCCAGTACTTC. This chain links TRBV27 with TRBJ2-5; the D is unclear. The CDR3 is 11 amino acids. The germline V gene encodes CDR1 MNHEY and CDR2 SMNVEV (reference sequence). Trimming shortened V by 10 bases and J by 5 bases, and 11 bases separated the two germline ends.

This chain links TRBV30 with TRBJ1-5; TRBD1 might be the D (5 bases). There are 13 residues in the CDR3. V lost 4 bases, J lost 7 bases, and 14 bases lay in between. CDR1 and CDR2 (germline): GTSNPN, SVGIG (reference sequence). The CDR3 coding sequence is TGTGCCTGGAACAGGAGGGCAGGCCAGCCCCAGCATTTT. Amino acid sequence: CAWNRRAGQPQHF.

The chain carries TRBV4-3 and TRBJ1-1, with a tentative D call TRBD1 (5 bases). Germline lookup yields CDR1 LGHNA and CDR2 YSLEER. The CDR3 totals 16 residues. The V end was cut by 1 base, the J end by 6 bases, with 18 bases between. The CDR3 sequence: CASSQGGITRNAEAFF. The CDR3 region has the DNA TGCGCCAGCAGCCAAGGGGGGATTACACGGAATGCTGAAGCTTTCTTT.

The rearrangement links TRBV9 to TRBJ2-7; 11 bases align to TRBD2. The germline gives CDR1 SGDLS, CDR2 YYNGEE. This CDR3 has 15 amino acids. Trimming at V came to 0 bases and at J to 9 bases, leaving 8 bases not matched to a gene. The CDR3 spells CASSVEGTSGSVQYF. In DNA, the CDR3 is TGTGCCAGCAGCGTAGAAGGGACTAGCGGCTCTGTGCAGTACTTC.

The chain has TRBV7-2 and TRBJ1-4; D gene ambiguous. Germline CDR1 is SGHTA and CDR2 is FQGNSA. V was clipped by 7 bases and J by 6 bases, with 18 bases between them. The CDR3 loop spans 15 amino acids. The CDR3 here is CASKGVPSLDEKLFF. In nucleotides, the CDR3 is TGTGCCAGCAAAGGTGTGCCCAGTTTAGATGAAAAACTGTTTTTT.

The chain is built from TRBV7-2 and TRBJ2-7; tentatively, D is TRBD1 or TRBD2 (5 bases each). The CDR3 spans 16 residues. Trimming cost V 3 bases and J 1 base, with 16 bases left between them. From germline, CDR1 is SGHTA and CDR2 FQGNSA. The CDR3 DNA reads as TGTGCCAGCAGCTTGGGCTCCGGGACGGATTCCTACGAGCAGTACTTC. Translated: CASSLGSGTDSYEQYF.

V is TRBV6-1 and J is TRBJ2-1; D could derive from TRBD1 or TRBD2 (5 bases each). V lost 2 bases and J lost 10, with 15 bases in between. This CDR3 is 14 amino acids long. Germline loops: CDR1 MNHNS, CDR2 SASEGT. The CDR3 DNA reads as TGTGCCAGCAGTGAACGGGGCCAAAGGGTAGAGCAGTTCTTC. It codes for CASSERGQRVEQFF.

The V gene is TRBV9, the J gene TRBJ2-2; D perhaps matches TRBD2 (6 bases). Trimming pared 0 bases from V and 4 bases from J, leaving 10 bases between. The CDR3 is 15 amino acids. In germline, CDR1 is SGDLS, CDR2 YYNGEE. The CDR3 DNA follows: TGTGCCAGCAGCGTAGGGACTACTTCCACCGGGGAGCTGTTTTTT. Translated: CASSVGTTSTGELFF.

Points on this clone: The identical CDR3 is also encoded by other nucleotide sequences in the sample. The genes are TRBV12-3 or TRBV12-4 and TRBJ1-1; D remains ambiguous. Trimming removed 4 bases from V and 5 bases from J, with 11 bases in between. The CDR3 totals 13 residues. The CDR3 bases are TGTGCCAGCAGTTCCATCTCGGGAACTGAAGCTTTCTTT. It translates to CASSSISGTEAFF.

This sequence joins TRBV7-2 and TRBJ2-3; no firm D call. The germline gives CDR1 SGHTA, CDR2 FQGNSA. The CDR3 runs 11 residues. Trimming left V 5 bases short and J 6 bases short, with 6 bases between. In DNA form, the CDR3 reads TGTGCCAGCAGCCGGCGGGATACGCAGTATTTT. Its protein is CASSRRDTQYF.

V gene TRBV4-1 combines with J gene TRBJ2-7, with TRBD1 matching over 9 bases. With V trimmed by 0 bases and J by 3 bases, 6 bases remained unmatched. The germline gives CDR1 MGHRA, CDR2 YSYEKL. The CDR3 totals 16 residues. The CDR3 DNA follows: TGCGCCAGCAGCCAAGATACGGGACAGGGTTTCTACGAGCAGTACTTC. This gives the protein CASSQDTGQGFYEQYF.

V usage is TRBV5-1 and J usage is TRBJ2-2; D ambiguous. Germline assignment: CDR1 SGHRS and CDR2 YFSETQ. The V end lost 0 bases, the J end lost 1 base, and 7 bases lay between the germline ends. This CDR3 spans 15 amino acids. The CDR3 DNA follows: TGCGCCAGCAGCTTGGAACTCAGGAACACCGGGGAGCTGTTTTTT. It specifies CASSLELRNTGELFF.

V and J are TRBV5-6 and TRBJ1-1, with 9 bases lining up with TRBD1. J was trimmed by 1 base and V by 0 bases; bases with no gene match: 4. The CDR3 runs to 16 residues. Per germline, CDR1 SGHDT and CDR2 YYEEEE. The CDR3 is CASSLEGQGTNTEAFF. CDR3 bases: TGTGCCAGCAGCTTGGAGGGACAGGGCACGAACACTGAAGCTTTCTTT. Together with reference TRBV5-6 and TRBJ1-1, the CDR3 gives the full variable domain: DAGVTQSPTHLIKTRGQQVTLRCSPKSGHDTVSWYQQALGQGPQFIFQYYEEEERQRGNFPDRFSGHQFPNYSSELNVNALLLGDSALYLCASSLEGQGTNTEAFFGQGTRLTVV.